The rows below give T cell receptor beta chains drawn from one sample of a study of Tregs in tolerant kidney transplant recipients. Using immunoSEQ multiplex PCR, the repertoire was profiled, and TCRdb retains in-frame clones only, with some absent. The data hold approximately 260,000 clones, with about 80% observed a single time. The material sequenced was CD4+ T cells from blood. The origin of the receptors is a human donor in good health. Each CDR3 is given with its conserved first and last residue. Fields, in order: V gene, CDR3 protein.

v_call: TRBV4-2; cdr3_aa: CASSQGRGGSNVDTQYF
v_call: TRBV29-1; cdr3_aa: CSVVWGVGSSDTQYF
v_call: TRBV11-2; cdr3_aa: CASSPTRGGRYNEQFF
v_call: TRBV6-6; cdr3_aa: CASSPNRGSNQPQHF
v_call: TRBV9; cdr3_aa: CASSYGQGNTEAFF
v_call: TRBV19; cdr3_aa: CASKWGQSTDTQYF
v_call: TRBV6-1; cdr3_aa: CASTRQGEVYEQYF
v_call: TRBV6-6; cdr3_aa: CASSYGLSGGGQPQHF
v_call: TRBV11-2; cdr3_aa: CASSPYSSGSDEQFF
v_call: TRBV2; cdr3_aa: CASSERGYEQYF
v_call: TRBV6-1; cdr3_aa: CAISYGGARNTEAFF
v_call: TRBV7-6; cdr3_aa: CASSLRTAGSTDTQYF
v_call: TRBV9; cdr3_aa: CASSVGQLYGYTF
v_call: TRBV4-1; cdr3_aa: CASSHRIGTGYEQYF
v_call: TRBV19; cdr3_aa: CASSIAGGLAKNIQYF
v_call: TRBV18; cdr3_aa: CASSPRTGAVNTEAFF
v_call: TRBV18; cdr3_aa: CASSPPQSGEKTQYF
v_call: TRBV6-5; cdr3_aa: CASSWTGAVEAFF
v_call: TRBV5-1; cdr3_aa: CASSLAAGFTDTQYF
v_call: TRBV19; cdr3_aa: CASMATGAGANVLTF
v_call: TRBV7-9; cdr3_aa: CASSWGQGSYEQYF
v_call: TRBV28; cdr3_aa: CASSFGENQETQYF
v_call: TRBV18; cdr3_aa: CASSPRQGGVEKLFF
v_call: TRBV15; cdr3_aa: CATSRGLNTEAFF
v_call: TRBV5-4; cdr3_aa: CASSLRSSYNSPLHF
v_call: TRBV9; cdr3_aa: CASSPRQGPTEAFF
v_call: TRBV27; cdr3_aa: CASRPDDLDEASYTF
v_call: TRBV27; cdr3_aa: CASSLSSPYNSPLHF
v_call: TRBV5-1; cdr3_aa: CASSPPRQGGYEQYF
v_call: TRBV29-1; cdr3_aa: CSVERGRYGYTF